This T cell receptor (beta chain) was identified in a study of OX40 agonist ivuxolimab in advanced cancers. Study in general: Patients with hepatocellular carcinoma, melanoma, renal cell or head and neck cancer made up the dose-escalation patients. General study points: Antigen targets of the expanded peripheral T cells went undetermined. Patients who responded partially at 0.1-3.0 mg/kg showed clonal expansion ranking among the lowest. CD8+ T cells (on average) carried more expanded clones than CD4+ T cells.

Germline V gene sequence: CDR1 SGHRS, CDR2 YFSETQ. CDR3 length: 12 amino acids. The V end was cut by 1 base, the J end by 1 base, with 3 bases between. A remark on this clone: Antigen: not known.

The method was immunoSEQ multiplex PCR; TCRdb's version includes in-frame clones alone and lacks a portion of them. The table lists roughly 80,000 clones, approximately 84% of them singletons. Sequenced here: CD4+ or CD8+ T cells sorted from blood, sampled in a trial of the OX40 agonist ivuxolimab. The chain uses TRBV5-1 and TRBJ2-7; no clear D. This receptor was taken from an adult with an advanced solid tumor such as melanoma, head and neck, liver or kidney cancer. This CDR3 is CASSLPSYEQYF. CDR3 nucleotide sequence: TGCGCCAGCAGCTTGCCTTCCTACGAGCAGTACTTC. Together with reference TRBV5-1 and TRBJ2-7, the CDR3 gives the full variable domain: KAGVTQTPRYLIKTRGQQVTLSCSPISGHRSVSWYQQTPGQGLQFLFEYFSETQRNKGNFPGRFSGRQFSNSRSEMNVSTLELGDSALYLCASSLPSYEQYFGPGTRLTVT.